This passage covers 9 T cell receptor beta chains from one sample sequenced in a study of cytomegalovirus exposure and HLA in healthy donors. The PCR made use of 60 Vbeta and 13 Jbeta primers. Data came from immunoSEQ multiplex PCR; TCRdb stores just in-frame clones and leaves some out. This sample has roughly 100,000 clones; over 60% occur once, and the top ten carry under 6.5%. Sequenced input: PBMCs. The receptors were sampled from a woman aged 50 to 65 in good health and CMV-seropositive.

This clone was recorded a few times. The rearrangement links TRBV19 to TRBJ2-2, with 7 bases lining up with TRBD1. Unmatched junction bases numbered 3, after V lost 3 bases and J lost 2 bases. This CDR3 has 15 residues. CDR1 is LNHDA, CDR2 SQIVND, per germline (reference sequence). CDR3 loop: CASSMGTVNTGELFF. The CDR3, as DNA: TGTGCCAGTAGTATGGGGACAGTTAACACCGGGGAGCTGTTTTTT.

This sequence joins TRBV9 and TRBJ2-3, with TRBD2 matching over 7 bases. CDR3 length: 16 residues. V was pared by 4 bases and J by 2 bases, with 10 bases of the junction left unmatched. Germline loops: CDR1 SGDLS, CDR2 YYNGEE. The chain's CDR3 is CASSQAAGDNTDTQYF. Written as DNA, the CDR3 is TGTGCCAGCAGCCAGGCCGCGGGGGATAACACAGATACGCAGTATTTT.

CDR3 protein: CASSATIVSLLDTQYF. The CDR3 region has the DNA TGCGCCAGCAGCGCCACTATCGTATCTTTGCTAGATACGCAGTATTTT. The genes are TRBV4-3 and TRBJ2-3; no clear D. Germline CDR1 and CDR2: LGHNA and YSLEER. Trimming removed 5 bases from V and 5 bases from J, with 20 bases in between. The CDR3 is 16 amino acids.

J is TRBJ1-2 and V is TRBV29-1; D is unclear. The germline CDR1 and CDR2 sequences are SQVTM and ANQGSEA. The CDR3 is 14 residues long. V shed 2 bases and J shed 4 bases, with 14 bases lying between them. The DNA for the CDR3 is TGCAGCGTTGAATCGGGGTTTAGTGGCTATGGCTACACCTTC. Its translation is CSVESGFSGYGYTF.

The rearrangement uses TRBV5-1 and TRBJ1-5; weak D call: TRBD1 (5 bases). V lost 4 bases to trimming and J lost 2 bases, with 16 bases between them. The CDR3 extends over 16 amino acids. Germline lookup yields CDR1 SGHRS and CDR2 YFSETQ. CDR3 in DNA: TGCGCCAGCAGCAAGGACGCTTCGGGGGGCAATCAGCCCCAGCATTTT. As protein: CASSKDASGGNQPQHF.

The CDR3 DNA reads TGTGCCAGCAGCGCAACGGGACTTCTTTCACACAATGAGCAGTTCTTC. Translation: CASSATGLLSHNEQFF. The J gene is TRBJ2-1, the V gene TRBV7-9; tentatively, D is TRBD2 (6 bases). Between the trimmed V and J ends, which lost 5 bases and 5 bases, there was a span of 19 bases. Germline CDR1 is SEHNR and CDR2 is FQNEAQ (reference sequence). The CDR3 is 16 amino acids.

To note about this clone: At one of its ends the junction is not consistent with the germline gene, which may arise from a read error. The sample has other DNA sequences that encode this CDR3 too. The genes are TRBV7-2 and TRBJ1-2; possible D gene TRBD1, 5 bases. Germline values: CDR1 SGHTA, CDR2 FQGNSA. The CDR3 length is 13 residues. DNA of the CDR3: TGCGCCAGCAGCGGCAGGGAAATGCAAGGCTACACCTTC. It yields the protein CASSGREMQGYTF.

This chain uses TRBV9 with TRBJ1-4; D is undetermined. V lost 2 bases and J 0 bases, leaving 8 bases between the germline ends. The CDR3 is 15 amino acids. From germline, CDR1 is SGDLS and CDR2 YYNGEE. In DNA, the CDR3 is TGTGCCAGCAGCGTTCGGACTTCAACTAATGAAAAACTGTTTTTT. It translates to CASSVRTSTNEKLFF.

The rearrangement uses TRBV7-2 and TRBJ1-2, with 9 bases that match TRBD1. The V segment lost 2 bases and the J segment 3 bases; nucleotides outside the gene matches: 10. CDR1 and CDR2 from the germline V gene are SGHTA and FQGNSA. This CDR3 is built from 17 residues. CDR3 sequence: CASSLLGGTGMDYGYTF. In DNA form, the CDR3 reads TGTGCCAGCAGCTTACTTGGGGGGACAGGGATGGACTATGGCTACACCTTC.